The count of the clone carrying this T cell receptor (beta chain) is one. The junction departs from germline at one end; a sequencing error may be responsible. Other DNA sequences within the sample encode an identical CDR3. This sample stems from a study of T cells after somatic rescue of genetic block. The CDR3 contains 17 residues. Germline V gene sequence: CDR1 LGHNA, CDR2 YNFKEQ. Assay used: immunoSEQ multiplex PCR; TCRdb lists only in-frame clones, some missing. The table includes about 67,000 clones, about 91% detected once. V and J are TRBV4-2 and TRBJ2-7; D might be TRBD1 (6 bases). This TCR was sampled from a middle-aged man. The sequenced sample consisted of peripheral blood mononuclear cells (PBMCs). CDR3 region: CASSQDLGTGRTYEQYF. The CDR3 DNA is TGTGCCAGTAGCCAAGATCTAGGCACAGGGAGAACCTACGAGCAGTACTTC.